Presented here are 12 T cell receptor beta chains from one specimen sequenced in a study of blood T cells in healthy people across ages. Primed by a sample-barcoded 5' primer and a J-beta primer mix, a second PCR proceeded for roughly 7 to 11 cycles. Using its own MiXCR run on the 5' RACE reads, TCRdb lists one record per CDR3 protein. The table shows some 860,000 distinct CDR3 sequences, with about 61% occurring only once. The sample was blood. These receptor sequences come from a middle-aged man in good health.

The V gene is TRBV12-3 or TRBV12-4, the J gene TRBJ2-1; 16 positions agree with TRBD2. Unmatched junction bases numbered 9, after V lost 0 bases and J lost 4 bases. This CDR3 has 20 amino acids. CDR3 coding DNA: TGTGCCAGCAGTTTAGCTCGGGGACTAGCGGGAGGGCCTTCTTACAATGAGCAGTTCTTC. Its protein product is CASSLARGLAGGPSYNEQFF.

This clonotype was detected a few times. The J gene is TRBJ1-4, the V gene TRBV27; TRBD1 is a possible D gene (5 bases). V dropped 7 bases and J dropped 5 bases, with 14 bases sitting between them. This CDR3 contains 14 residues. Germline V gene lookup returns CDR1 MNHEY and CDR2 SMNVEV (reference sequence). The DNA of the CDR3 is TGTGCCAGCAACCTGTCAGGGCCCAATGAAAAACTGTTTTTT. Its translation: CASNLSGPNEKLFF. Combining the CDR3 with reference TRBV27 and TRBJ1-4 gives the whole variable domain EAQVTQNPRYLITVTGKKLTVTCSQNMNHEYMSWYRQDPGLGLRQIYYSMNVEVTDKGDVPEGYKVSRKEKRNFPLILESPSPNQTSLYFCASNLSGPNEKLFFGSGTQLSVL.

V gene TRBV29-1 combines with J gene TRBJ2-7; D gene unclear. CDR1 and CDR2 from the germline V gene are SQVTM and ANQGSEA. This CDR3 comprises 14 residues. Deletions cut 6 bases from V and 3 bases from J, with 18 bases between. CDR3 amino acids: CSVSRVGLGYEQYF. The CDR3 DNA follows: TGCAGCGTGTCCCGGGTCGGCTTAGGCTACGAGCAGTACTTC.

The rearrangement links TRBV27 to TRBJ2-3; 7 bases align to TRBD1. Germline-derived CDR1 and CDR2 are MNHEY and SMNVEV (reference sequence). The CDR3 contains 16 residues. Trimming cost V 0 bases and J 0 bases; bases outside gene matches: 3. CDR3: CASSLSGQSSTDTQYF. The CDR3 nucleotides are TGTGCCAGCAGTTTATCGGGACAGTCTAGCACAGATACGCAGTATTTT.

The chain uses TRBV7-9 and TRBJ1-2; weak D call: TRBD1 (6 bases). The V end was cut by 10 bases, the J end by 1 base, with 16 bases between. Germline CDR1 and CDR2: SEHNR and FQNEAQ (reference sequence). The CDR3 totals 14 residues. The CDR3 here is CANPPTGINYGYTF. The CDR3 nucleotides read TGTGCCAACCCCCCCACAGGGATTAACTATGGCTACACCTTC.

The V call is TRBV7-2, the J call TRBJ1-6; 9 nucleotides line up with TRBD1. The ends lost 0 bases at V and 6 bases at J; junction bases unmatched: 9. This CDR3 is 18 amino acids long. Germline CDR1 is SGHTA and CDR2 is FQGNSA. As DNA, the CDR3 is TGTGCCAGCAGCTTAGCGCAATTTGGACAGGGGACTAATTCACCCCTCCACTTT. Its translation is CASSLAQFGQGTNSPLHF.

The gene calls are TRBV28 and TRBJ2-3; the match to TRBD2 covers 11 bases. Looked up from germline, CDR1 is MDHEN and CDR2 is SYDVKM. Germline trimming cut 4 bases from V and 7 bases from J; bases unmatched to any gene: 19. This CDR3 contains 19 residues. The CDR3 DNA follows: TGTGCCAGCAGTTCGCATATCAAACATAGCGGGAGGGCCGTATATACGCAGTATTTT. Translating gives CASSSHIKHSGRAVYTQYF.

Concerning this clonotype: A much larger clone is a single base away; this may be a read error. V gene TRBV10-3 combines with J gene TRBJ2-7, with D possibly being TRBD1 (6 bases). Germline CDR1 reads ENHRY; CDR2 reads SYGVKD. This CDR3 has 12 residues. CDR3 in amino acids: CTSGAAAYEQYF. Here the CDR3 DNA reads TGTACCTCAGGGGCGGCAGCCTACGAGCAGTACTTC.

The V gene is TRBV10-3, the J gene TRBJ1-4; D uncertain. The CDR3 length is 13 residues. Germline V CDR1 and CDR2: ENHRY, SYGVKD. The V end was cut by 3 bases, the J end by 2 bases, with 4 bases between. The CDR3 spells CAISEVTNEKLFF. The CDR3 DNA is TGTGCCATCAGTGAAGTTACTAATGAAAAACTGTTTTTT.

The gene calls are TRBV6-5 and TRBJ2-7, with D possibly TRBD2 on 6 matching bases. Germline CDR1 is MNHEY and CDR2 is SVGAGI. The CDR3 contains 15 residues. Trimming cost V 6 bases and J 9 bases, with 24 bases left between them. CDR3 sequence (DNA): TGTGCCAGCAGCCCCAGGGAGGCCAAACTTACGGGGCAGTACTTC. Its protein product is CASSPREAKLTGQYF.

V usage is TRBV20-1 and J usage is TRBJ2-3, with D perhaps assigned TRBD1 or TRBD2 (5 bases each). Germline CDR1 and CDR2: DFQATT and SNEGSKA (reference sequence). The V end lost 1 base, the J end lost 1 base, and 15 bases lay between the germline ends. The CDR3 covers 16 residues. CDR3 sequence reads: CSARGGRGFGTDTQYF. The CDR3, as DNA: TGCAGTGCTAGAGGGGGGAGAGGCTTTGGCACAGATACGCAGTATTTT.

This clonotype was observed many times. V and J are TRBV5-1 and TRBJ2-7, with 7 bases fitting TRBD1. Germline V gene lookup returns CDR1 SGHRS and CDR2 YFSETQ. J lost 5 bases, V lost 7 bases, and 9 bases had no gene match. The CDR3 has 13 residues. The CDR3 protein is CASFIGTDHEQYF. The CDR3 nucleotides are TGCGCCAGCTTTATAGGGACAGACCACGAGCAGTACTTC.